This T cell receptor beta chain was sequenced in a study of blood T cell repertoires in COVID-19. Across the study: Acute-phase and convalescent COVID-19 samples originated in the United States, Italy and Spain. Sources were T cells, B-cell-depleted T cells, or PBMCs; the material itself was cDNA or gDNA.

Germline lookup yields CDR1 SQVTM and CDR2 ANQGSEA. Germline trimming cut 6 bases from V and 3 bases from J; bases unmatched to any gene: 5. The CDR3 has 13 residues. The authors' processing: For nucleated cells, counts were estimated from reference gene primer amplification. Profiling relied on immunoSEQ multiplex PCR, and the TCRdb table lists in-frame clones only, not all of them. D and trimming were read from the DNA, whereas the V and J calls and clone size are those reported in that table. The sample carries some 67,000 clones, approximately 90% recorded once. V gene TRBV29-1 combines with J gene TRBJ1-5, with 7 bases fitting TRBD1. Source material: peripheral blood. This sequence was found in a woman under 30 with acute or convalescent COVID-19. CDR3 region: CSVKTGVNQPQHF. CDR3 in DNA: TGCAGCGTGAAAACAGGGGTCAATCAGCCCCAGCATTTT.